One sample yielded the 19 T cell receptor beta chains listed below, sequenced in a study of blood T cell repertoires in COVID-19. Profiled with immunoSEQ multiplex PCR; TCRdb holds only in-frame clones, not every one. The table has almost 200,000 clones, about nine tenths seen once; the top ten hold 0.7% to 0.8%. Material: peripheral blood. The source of these receptors is a woman aged 70-85 years with acute or convalescent COVID-19.

The rearrangement uses TRBV15 and TRBJ1-5; D is uncertain. V lost 5 bases, J lost 5 bases, and 13 bases lay in between. Germline CDR1 is LNHNV and CDR2 is YYDKDF (reference sequence). The CDR3 has 14 residues. The CDR3 region is CATSRTGSYQPQHF. The CDR3 nucleotides read TGTGCCACCAGCCGGACGGGGAGTTATCAGCCCCAGCATTTT.

The chain joins TRBV6-5 to TRBJ1-1; D is uncertain. Germline lookup yields CDR1 MNHEY and CDR2 SVGAGI. Trimming left V 8 bases short and J 5 bases short, with 9 bases between. This CDR3 region has 11 residues. This chain's CDR3 is CASSGRTEAFF. CDR3 DNA: TGTGCCAGCTCCGGGAGAACTGAAGCTTTCTTT.

V is TRBV5-1 and J is TRBJ1-1; 9 bases are shared with TRBD1. Per the germline V gene, CDR1 is SGHRS and CDR2 is YFSETQ. With 8 bases clipped from V and 6 bases from J, the junction kept 2 bases outside the gene matches. The CDR3 length is 11 residues. In nucleotides, the CDR3 is TGCGCCAGTACAGGGGGCTCTGAAGCTTTCTTT. This sequence encodes CASTGGSEAFF.

The chain employs TRBV2 and TRBJ2-2; weak D call: TRBD2 (5 bases). Trimming stripped 11 bases from V and 6 bases from J, with 10 bases between. The CDR3 runs to 11 residues. Looked up from germline, CDR1 is SNHLY and CDR2 is FYNNEI. The CDR3, as DNA: TGTGCCCGCCAGAGGGCCGGGGAGCTGTTTTTT. Protein sequence: CARQRAGELFF.

CDR3 DNA: TGTGCCAGCAGCCCGGGACTAGCGGGAGATGAGCAGTTCTTC. Its translation: CASSPGLAGDEQFF. The J gene is TRBJ2-1, the V gene TRBV7-7, with 14 bases that match TRBD2. This CDR3 region has 14 residues. In germline, CDR1 is SSHAT, CDR2 FNYEAQ (reference sequence). With V trimmed by 5 bases and J by 8 bases, 2 bases remained unmatched. The whole variable domain, filled in from reference TRBV7-7 and TRBJ2-1, reads GAGVSQSPRYKVTKRGQDVTLRCDPISSHATLYWYQQALGQGPEFLTYFNYEAQPDKSGLPSDRFSAERPEGSISTLTIQRTEQRDSAMYRCASSPGLAGDEQFFGPGTRLTVL.

V usage is TRBV6-5 and J usage is TRBJ1-2; 7 bases are shared with TRBD1. Germline CDR1 is MNHEY and CDR2 is SVGAGI. Trimming took 4 bases from V and 8 from J; bases not matched to a gene: 10. This CDR3 has 14 amino acids. This CDR3 reads CASSWGTAQGGYTF. CDR3 nucleotides: TGTGCCAGCAGTTGGGGGACAGCCCAGGGCGGCTACACCTTC.

V and J are TRBV9 and TRBJ2-7; D perhaps matches TRBD2 (5 bases). The CDR3 has 15 amino acids. V gave up 1 base and J gave up 2 bases, with 13 bases separating them. The V gene's germline CDR1 is SGDLS and CDR2 YYNGEE. The chain's CDR3 is CASSVMGDGTYEQYF. The CDR3 nucleotides read TGTGCCAGCAGCGTAATGGGAGACGGCACCTACGAGCAGTACTTC.

The chain joins TRBV19 to TRBJ1-1; D call uncertain. V was shortened by 5 bases and J by 8 bases, with 21 bases between the two germline ends. CDR3 length equals 15 residues. CDR1 is LNHDA and CDR2 is SQIVND in the germline V gene (reference sequence). The CDR3 DNA sequence: TGTGCCAGTAGTCTGGGTCCAGGAGGGCCTAGAGAAGCTTTCTTT. It translates to CASSLGPGGPREAFF.

This chain connects TRBV6-5 to TRBJ2-2; D possibly corresponds to TRBD1 (6 bases). Germline V gene sequence: CDR1 MNHEY, CDR2 SVGAGI. V dropped 6 bases and J dropped 4 bases, with 9 bases sitting between them. The CDR3 extends over 13 amino acids. CDR3 DNA sequence: TGTGCCAGCAGGTCCAGGGGCACCGGGGAGCTGTTTTTT. Translation gives CASRSRGTGELFF.

The chain joins TRBV20-1 to TRBJ2-1; the D gene is possibly TRBD1 (6 bases). Germline CDR1 is DFQATT and CDR2 is SNEGSKA (reference sequence). The CDR3 consists of 11 residues. The V gene lost 7 bases and the J gene lost 5 bases, with 9 bases spanning the gap. CDR3 coding DNA: TGCAGTGTACAGGGAAACAATGAGCAGTTCTTC. Its protein is CSVQGNNEQFF.

This chain connects TRBV24-1 to TRBJ2-2, with 9 positions matching TRBD2. The germline V gene encodes CDR1 KGHDR and CDR2 SFDVKD. This CDR3 has 15 residues. V trimming: 3 bases; J trimming: 4 bases; junction bases outside the gene matches: 2. The CDR3 coding sequence is TGTGCCACCAGTGATGCTAGCGGGGTCACCGGGGAGCTGTTTTTT. It is translated as CATSDASGVTGELFF.

The chain recombines TRBV28 with TRBJ2-1; 11 bases agree with TRBD2. Germline V gene sequence: CDR1 MDHEN, CDR2 SYDVKM. This CDR3 spans 15 amino acids. Trimming cost V 8 bases and J 10 bases; bases outside gene matches: 13. The CDR3 nucleotides are TGTGCCAGCGGCCCGTATGGTAGCGGGAGGGCCGAGCAGTTCTTC. Translating gives CASGPYGSGRAEQFF.

CDR3 nucleotide sequence: TGTGCCAGCAGTGAAGGAAGGGGACAGGGCTGGAATCAGCCCCAGCATTTT. Translated: CASSEGRGQGWNQPQHF. The chain recombines TRBV6-1 with TRBJ1-5; TRBD1 aligns across 9 bases. The CDR3 length is 17 residues. Germline V gene sequence: CDR1 MNHNS, CDR2 SASEGT. V gave up 1 base and J gave up 4 bases; unmatched junction bases: 8.

The rearrangement uses TRBV2 and TRBJ2-7; 7 nucleotides line up with TRBD2. The CDR3 covers 11 residues. The V gene's germline CDR1 is SNHLY and CDR2 FYNNEI. The V and J ends lost 8 bases and 7 bases, in that order; junction bases with no gene match: 5. The chain's CDR3 is CASGGEGEQYF. The CDR3 region has the DNA TGTGCCAGCGGCGGGGAGGGAGAGCAGTACTTC.

This clone appeared a single time. V and J are TRBV5-6 and TRBJ2-3; D possibly corresponds to TRBD2 (5 bases). V lost 4 bases and J lost 0, with 15 bases in between. The CDR3 covers 16 residues. The germline V gene has CDR1 SGHDT and CDR2 YYEEEE. The CDR3 here is CASSRRAALSTDTQYF. The CDR3 bases are TGTGCCAGCAGCAGAAGAGCGGCGCTGAGCACAGATACGCAGTATTTT. The complete variable domain, with remaining parts taken from reference TRBV5-6 and TRBJ2-3, reads DAGVTQSPTHLIKTRGQQVTLRCSPKSGHDTVSWYQQALGQGPQFIFQYYEEEERQRGNFPDRFSGHQFPNYSSELNVNALLLGDSALYLCASSRRAALSTDTQYFGPGTRLTVL.

V usage is TRBV7-6 and J usage is TRBJ2-1, with 8 nucleotides matching TRBD2. The CDR3 runs to 15 residues. After removal of 5 bases from V and 1 base from J, the junction contained 4 bases not matched to a gene. Looked up from germline, CDR1 is SGHVS and CDR2 is FNYEAQ. DNA for the CDR3: TGTGCCAGCAGCCCTACTAGCGGTTCCTACAATGAGCAGTTCTTC. Its protein is CASSPTSGSYNEQFF.

V is TRBV28 and J is TRBJ1-5; a possible D gene is TRBD1 (5 bases). The V gene lost 6 bases and the J gene lost 7 bases, with 13 bases spanning the gap. The CDR3 is made up of 13 amino acids. Germline V CDR1 and CDR2: MDHEN, SYDVKM. The CDR3 DNA reads TGTGCCAGCAGGGGGGGGGATGAACAGCCCCAGCATTTT. It encodes CASRGGDEQPQHF.

J is TRBJ2-2 and V is TRBV5-5, with D perhaps TRBD2 (6 bases). This CDR3 has 17 residues. The germline V gene has CDR1 SGHKS and CDR2 YYEKEE (reference sequence). The V end was cut by 1 base, the J end by 4 bases, with 17 bases between. CDR3 protein: CASSLQRPGVSTGELFF. The CDR3 coding sequence is TGTGCCAGCAGCTTGCAGCGCCCGGGGGTGAGCACCGGGGAGCTGTTTTTT. Complete variable domain (other parts from reference TRBV5-5 and TRBJ2-2): DAGVTQSPTHLIKTRGQQVTLRCSPISGHKSVSWYQQVLGQGPQFIFQYYEKEERGRGNFPDRFSARQFPNYSSELNVNALLLGDSALYLCASSLQRPGVSTGELFFGEGSRLTVL.

V usage is TRBV6-5 and J usage is TRBJ1-1; D is undetermined. The germline V gene has CDR1 MNHEY and CDR2 SVGAGI. The CDR3 sequence is 14 residues long. Trimming left V 5 bases short and J 5 bases short, with 15 bases between. CDR3 sequence (DNA): TGTGCCAGCAGTCAGTCCCCTCCGGGGACTGAAGCTTTCTTT. Translating it yields CASSQSPPGTEAFF.